These 26 T cell receptor beta chains originate from one sample sequenced in a study of identical twins. MiXCR, run by TCRdb on the 5' RACE reads, gives a single entry per CDR3 protein. The sample includes around 550,000 distinct CDR3 sequences, roughly 15% seen only once; the top ten take around 0.48%. The same specimen was also included in a second study, on yellow fever vaccine responses in identical twins.

Source material: CD4+ T cells sorted from blood. The receptors come from a woman aged 18-35 years in good health.

This clonotype showed up just a few times. The chain links TRBV20-1 to TRBJ2-5; 10 nucleotides line up with TRBD2. CDR1 and CDR2 from the germline V gene are DFQATT and SNEGSKA (reference sequence). V shed 3 bases and J 1 base; nucleotides not matched to a gene: 5. CDR3 size: 15 residues. In DNA form, the CDR3 reads TGCAGTGCTAGCCTAGCGGGGGTTCGCCAAGAGACCCAGTACTTC. The encoded protein is CSASLAGVRQETQYF.

V gene TRBV3-1 combines with J gene TRBJ1-6; D gene unclear. Germline values: CDR1 LGHDT, CDR2 YNNKEL (reference sequence). CDR3 size: 13 residues. Trimming took 4 bases from V and 10 from J, leaving 11 bases between them. Written as DNA, the CDR3 is TGTGCCAGCAGCCTTCCAGGCCAGTCACCCCTCCACTTT. Translated: CASSLPGQSPLHF.

The chain employs TRBV5-1 and TRBJ2-3; 9 nucleotides match TRBD1. CDR1 SGHRS and CDR2 YFSETQ come from the germline V gene. V lost 4 bases, J lost 0 bases, and 9 bases stayed unmatched. This CDR3 region has 17 residues. The DNA for the CDR3 is TGCGCCAGCAGCCCGAACCCCGGGACAGGGAGCACAGATACGCAGTATTTT. Protein sequence: CASSPNPGTGSTDTQYF.

J is TRBJ2-3 and V is TRBV20-1; the match to TRBD2 covers 13 bases. Germline assignment: CDR1 DFQATT and CDR2 SNEGSKA (reference sequence). Germline trimming cut 3 bases from V and 4 bases from J; bases unmatched to any gene: 4. CDR3 size: 15 residues. CDR3 in DNA: TGCAGTGCTAGCCCCACTAGCGGGGGGGCAGATACGCAGTATTTT. It specifies CSASPTSGGADTQYF.

The chain has TRBV20-1 and TRBJ2-6; D is unresolved. V lost 0 bases and J lost 5, with 11 bases in between. The germline CDR1 and CDR2 sequences are DFQATT and SNEGSKA (reference sequence). CDR3 length: 15 amino acids. The CDR3 loop is CSARDGSDRANVLTF. Here the CDR3 DNA reads TGCAGTGCTAGAGACGGCTCTGACAGGGCCAACGTCCTGACTTTC.

The CDR3 DNA sequence: TGTGCCAGCAGCTATGGACAGGGGGTACTATCCTACGAGCAGTACTTC. It is translated as CASSYGQGVLSYEQYF. V is TRBV5-5 and J is TRBJ2-7, with TRBD1 matching over 10 bases. Trimming removed 3 bases from V and 1 base from J; junction bases left unmatched: 7. The CDR3 contains 16 residues. Per germline, CDR1 SGHKS and CDR2 YYEKEE (reference sequence).

The chain couples TRBV5-1 to TRBJ2-5; 10 bases are a match to TRBD1. V was pared by 7 bases and J by 5 bases, with 8 bases of the junction left unmatched. Germline loops: CDR1 SGHRS, CDR2 YFSETQ. CDR3 length: 14 residues. The CDR3 DNA is TGCGCCAGCTACTCCGACAGGGGGCGGGAGACCCAGTACTTC. Protein product: CASYSDRGRETQYF.

This clonotype occurred a few times. The J gene is TRBJ2-3, the V gene TRBV20-1, with TRBD2 as a possible D gene (5 bases). Germline V lookup: CDR1 DFQATT, CDR2 SNEGSKA (reference sequence). Trimming pared 4 bases from V and 4 bases from J, leaving 18 bases between. This CDR3 has 15 residues. CDR3 loop: CSAISRVRGADTQYF. CDR3 coding DNA: TGCAGTGCTATCAGTCGGGTCCGGGGTGCAGATACGCAGTATTTT.

This clonotype has a count of ten or more. The chain employs TRBV12-3 or TRBV12-4 and TRBJ1-5; D is unresolved. Trimming took 6 bases from V and 4 from J, leaving 16 bases between them. This CDR3 has 15 residues. CDR3 sequence (DNA): TGTGCCAGCAGGGCAGGCGAGGAGAGTAATCAGCCCCAGCATTTT. It encodes CASRAGEESNQPQHF.

This clonotype was counted between two and nine times. V and J are TRBV7-9 and TRBJ2-2, with TRBD1 matching 7 bases. This CDR3 has 13 amino acids. Germline V gene sequence: CDR1 SEHNR, CDR2 FQNEAQ (reference sequence). The J segment lost 6 bases and the V segment lost 6 bases, leaving 4 bases of the junction unmatched. This CDR3 reads CASRITGAGELFF. The CDR3 DNA is TGTGCCAGCAGGATTACAGGGGCCGGGGAGCTGTTTTTT. The variable domain in full, with the rest retrieved from reference TRBV7-9 and TRBJ2-2, is DTGVSQNPRHKITKRGQNVTFRCDPISEHNRLYWYRQTLGQGPEFLTYFQNEAQLEKSRLLSDRFSAERPKGSFSTLEIQRTEQGDSAMYLCASRITGAGELFFGEGSRLTVL.

This clonotype has only a few counts. This rearrangement joins TRBV7-6 to TRBJ2-1; the D call may be TRBD1 or TRBD2 (5 bases each). This CDR3 has 16 residues. V lost 0 bases, J lost 6 bases, and 15 bases lay in between. The germline CDR1 and CDR2 sequences are SGHVS and FNYEAQ. CDR3 amino acids: CASSLAVPRGANEQFF. For the CDR3, the DNA is TGTGCCAGCAGCTTAGCGGTCCCCAGAGGGGCCAATGAGCAGTTCTTC.

This clonotype was observed a handful of times. The rearrangement links TRBV7-6 to TRBJ2-1; 7 nucleotides agree with TRBD1. This CDR3 comprises 15 residues. The V gene's germline CDR1 is SGHVS and CDR2 FNYEAQ. With V trimmed by 6 bases and J by 2 bases, 7 bases remained unmatched. CDR3 sequence reads: CASREQGTTYNEQFF. Written as DNA, the CDR3 is TGTGCCAGCAGGGAACAGGGGACGACCTACAATGAGCAGTTCTTC.

The rearrangement uses TRBV3-1 and TRBJ2-5; D unclear. Trimming removed 6 bases from V and 3 bases from J, with 8 bases in between. There are 12 residues in the CDR3. Germline-derived CDR1 and CDR2 are LGHDT and YNNKEL (reference sequence). The CDR3 bases are TGTGCCAGCAGTATACCTAAAGAGACCCAGTACTTC. Amino acids: CASSIPKETQYF.

This rearrangement joins TRBV7-8 to TRBJ2-1; 12 positions match TRBD2. In germline, CDR1 is SGHVS, CDR2 FQNEAQ. This CDR3 has 15 amino acids. V was clipped by 6 bases and J by 6 bases; unmatched bases: 6. The CDR3 loop reads CASSSGLAGTNEQFF. The DNA for the CDR3 is TGTGCCAGCAGTTCTGGACTAGCGGGAACCAATGAGCAGTTCTTC. The whole variable domain, filled in from reference TRBV7-8 and TRBJ2-1, reads GAGVSQSPRYKVAKRGQDVALRCDPISGHVSLFWYQQALGQGPEFLTYFQNEAQLDKSGLPSDRFFAERPEGSVSTLKIQRTQQEDSAVYLCASSSGLAGTNEQFFGPGTRLTVL.

CDR3 sequence (DNA): TGTGCCGGCTACCAAAAGGGGGGCCGGAACACCGGGGAGCTGTTTTTT. It is translated as CAGYQKGGRNTGELFF. The chain links TRBV7-8 to TRBJ2-2; D may match TRBD1 or TRBD2 (6 bases each). Deletions cut 11 bases from V and 1 base from J, with 20 bases between. Germline CDR1 SGHVS, CDR2 FQNEAQ. This CDR3 has 16 amino acids.

This clonotype appeared a few times. The CDR3 region is CASTSGGSYEQYF. The CDR3 DNA sequence: TGCGCCAGCACGAGCGGGGGCTCCTACGAGCAGTACTTC. V gene TRBV5-1 combines with J gene TRBJ2-7, with 8 positions matching TRBD2. With V trimmed by 6 bases and J by 0 bases, 2 bases remained unmatched. Germline values: CDR1 SGHRS, CDR2 YFSETQ. The CDR3 spans 13 residues. Together with reference TRBV5-1 and TRBJ2-7, the CDR3 gives the full variable domain: KAGVTQTPRYLIKTRGQQVTLSCSPISGHRSVSWYQQTPGQGLQFLFEYFSETQRNKGNFPGRFSGRQFSNSRSEMNVSTLELGDSALYLCASTSGGSYEQYFGPGTRLTVT.

For the CDR3, the DNA is TGTGCCAGCAGCTTAGCGACTAGCGGGAGTGGAGGGACCCAGTACTTC. Its protein is CASSLATSGSGGTQYF. The V gene is TRBV7-6, the J gene TRBJ2-5, with 12 bases matching TRBD2. V trimming: 0 bases; J trimming: 7 bases; junction bases outside the gene matches: 6. Germline-derived CDR1 and CDR2 are SGHVS and FNYEAQ. CDR3 length: 16 residues. Based on the CDR3 plus reference TRBV7-6 and TRBJ2-5, the full variable domain is GAGVSQSPRYKVTKRGQDVALRCDPISGHVSLYWYRQALGQGPEFLTYFNYEAQQDKSGLPNDRFSAERPEGSISTLTIQRTEQRDSAMYRCASSLATSGSGGTQYFGPGTRLLVL.

This clonotype has more than one count but fewer than ten. The chain employs TRBV20-1 and TRBJ2-1, with no clear D. This CDR3 is 14 amino acids long. V was trimmed by 0 bases and J by 8 bases, leaving 14 bases between them. Germline assignment: CDR1 DFQATT and CDR2 SNEGSKA (reference sequence). CDR3: CSARDQPNGDEQFF. As DNA, the CDR3 is TGCAGTGCTAGAGATCAGCCTAATGGGGATGAGCAGTTCTTC.

This chain connects TRBV2 to TRBJ2-1; D might be TRBD1 (5 bases). With 6 bases removed from V and 6 bases from J, the gap between germline ends came to 9 bases. Germline CDR1 reads SNHLY; CDR2 reads FYNNEI. CDR3 length equals 12 residues. CDR3 coding DNA: TGTGCCAGCAGGACAGTCGCCAATGAGCAGTTCTTC. Translated: CASRTVANEQFF. Filled out from reference TRBV2 and TRBJ2-1, the complete variable domain reads EPEVTQTPSHQVTQMGQEVILRCVPISNHLYFYWYRQILGQKVEFLVSFYNNEISEKSEIFDDQFSVERPDGSNFTLKIRSTKLEDSAMYFCASRTVANEQFFGPGTRLTVL.

This clonotype was picked up a small number of times. The rearrangement joins TRBV7-9 to TRBJ2-3; D unresolved. The CDR3 is 17 residues long. Germline assignment: CDR1 SEHNR and CDR2 FQNEAQ (reference sequence). Between the trimmed V and J ends, which lost 1 base and 1 base, there was a span of 15 bases. This CDR3 is CASSLGVGLAGTDTQYF. The CDR3 region has the DNA TGTGCCAGCAGCTTAGGAGTCGGCCTCGCCGGCACAGATACGCAGTATTTT.

This clonotype was found many times. V and J are TRBV20-1 and TRBJ2-7; TRBD1 matches at 7 bases. Germline values: CDR1 DFQATT, CDR2 SNEGSKA (reference sequence). The CDR3 has 13 amino acids. Trimming cost V 4 bases and J 3 bases; bases outside gene matches: 6. The CDR3 nucleotides read TGCAGTGCTACCCCCGGGACAGACTACGAGCAGTACGTC. It encodes CSATPGTDYEQYV.

The chain has TRBV2 and TRBJ2-7, with D possibly being TRBD1 (6 bases). CDR3 length: 15 residues. Trimming took off 3 bases at V and 7 bases at J, with 19 bases between the two ends. Per germline, CDR1 SNHLY and CDR2 FYNNEI. This CDR3 reads CASSEAGQGPGEQYF. CDR3 coding DNA: TGTGCCAGCAGTGAGGCCGGGCAGGGGCCGGGGGAGCAGTACTTC.

The rearrangement joins TRBV20-1 to TRBJ2-1; 10 nucleotides line up with TRBD2. Trimming cost V 1 base and J 7 bases; bases outside gene matches: 7. The CDR3 is made up of 15 amino acids. In germline, CDR1 is DFQATT, CDR2 SNEGSKA (reference sequence). The CDR3 protein is CSARGSSGSDNEQFF. CDR3 DNA sequence: TGCAGTGCTAGAGGATCTAGCGGGAGTGATAATGAGCAGTTCTTC.

The gene calls are TRBV6-5 and TRBJ2-7; TRBD1 is a possible D gene (6 bases). Trimming took 0 bases from V and 0 from J, leaving 9 bases between them. Germline CDR1 MNHEY, CDR2 SVGAGI. CDR3 length equals 15 residues. The CDR3 sequence is CASSYSPDSSYEQYV. DNA of the CDR3: TGTGCCAGCAGTTACTCCCCGGACAGCTCCTACGAGCAGTACGTC.

This clonotype was detected only a few times. This rearrangement joins TRBV4-2 to TRBJ2-6, with a weak D call TRBD2 (5 bases). The CDR3 is 19 residues long. Germline CDR1 and CDR2: LGHNA and YNFKEQ. Deletions cut 0 bases from V and 1 base from J, with 16 bases between. In DNA form, the CDR3 reads TGTGCCAGCAGCCAAGATCGTGGACTCCTACAGTCTGGGGCCAACGTCCTGACTTTC. It yields the protein CASSQDRGLLQSGANVLTF.

The chain employs TRBV7-9 and TRBJ2-1; 12 positions agree with TRBD2. CDR1 SEHNR and CDR2 FQNEAQ come from the germline V gene (reference sequence). The V and J ends lost 7 bases and 4 bases, in that order; junction bases with no gene match: 11. The CDR3 is 17 residues long. The CDR3 protein is CASTVAVLAGGYNEQFF. In DNA, the CDR3 is TGTGCCAGCACCGTAGCGGTGCTAGCGGGAGGGTACAATGAGCAGTTCTTC.